The source of this TCR beta chain is a study of blood T cell repertoires in COVID-19. Study overall: Acute-phase and convalescent COVID-19 samples originated in the United States, Italy and Spain. PBMCs, B-cell-depleted T cells, or T cells were the source of the cDNA or gDNA that made up the material.

Authors' methods: Cell counts per sample came from amplifying reference gene primers. Assay: immunoSEQ multiplex PCR; the TCRdb copy retains only in-frame clones and omits some. The V and J calls and clone size are taken from that table; D and trimming were inferred from the DNA. The data show about 200,000 clones, approximately 79% seen once. Trimming took 3 bases from V and 1 from J; bases not matched to a gene: 8. This CDR3 comprises 16 residues. The germline V gene has CDR1 LGHNA and CDR2 YNFKEQ. The chain couples TRBV4-2 to TRBJ2-7; TRBD1 matches at 8 bases. This receptor was taken from a man aged 50 or older who had recovered from COVID-19. Sequencing was done on a sample of peripheral blood. CDR3 in DNA: TGTGCCAGCAGCCAGGAACAGGGGGATAGTTCCTACGAGCAGTACTTC. Protein sequence: CASSQEQGDSSYEQYF.